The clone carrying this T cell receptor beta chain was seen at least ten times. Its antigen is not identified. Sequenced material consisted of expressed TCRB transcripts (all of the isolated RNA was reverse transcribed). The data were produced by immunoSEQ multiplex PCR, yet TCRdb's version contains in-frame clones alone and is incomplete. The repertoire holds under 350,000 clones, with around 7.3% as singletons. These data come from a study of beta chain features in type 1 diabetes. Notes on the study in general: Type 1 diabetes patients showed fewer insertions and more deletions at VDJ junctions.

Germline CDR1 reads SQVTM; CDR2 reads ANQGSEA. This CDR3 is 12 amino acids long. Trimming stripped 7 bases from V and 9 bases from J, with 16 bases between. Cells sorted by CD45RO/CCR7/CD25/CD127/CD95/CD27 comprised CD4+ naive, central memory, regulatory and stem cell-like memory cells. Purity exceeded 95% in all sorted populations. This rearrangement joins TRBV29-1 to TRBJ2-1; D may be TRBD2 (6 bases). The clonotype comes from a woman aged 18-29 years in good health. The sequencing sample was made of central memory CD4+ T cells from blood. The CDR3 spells CSANVGGREQFF. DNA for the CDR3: TGCAGCGCCAACGTGGGGGGACGTGAGCAGTTCTTC.